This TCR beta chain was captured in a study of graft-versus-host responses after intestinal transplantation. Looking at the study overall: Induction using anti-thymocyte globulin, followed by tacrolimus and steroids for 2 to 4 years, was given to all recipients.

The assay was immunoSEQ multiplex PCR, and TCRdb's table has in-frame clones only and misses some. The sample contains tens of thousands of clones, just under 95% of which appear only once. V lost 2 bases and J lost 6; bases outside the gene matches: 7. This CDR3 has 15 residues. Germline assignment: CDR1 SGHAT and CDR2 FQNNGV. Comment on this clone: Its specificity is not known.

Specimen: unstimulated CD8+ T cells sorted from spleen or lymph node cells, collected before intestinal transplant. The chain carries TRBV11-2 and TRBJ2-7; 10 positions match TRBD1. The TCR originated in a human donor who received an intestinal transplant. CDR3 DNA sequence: TGTGCCAGCAGCTTATGGTGGACAGGGGGGCTCGAGCAGTACTTC. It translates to CASSLWWTGGLEQYF.